A selection of T cell receptor beta chains follows, all from one sample in a study of shared clonotypes between healthy human individuals. Libraries were prepared by immunoSEQ multiplex PCR; TCRdb keeps only in-frame clonotypes and omits some of them. Here the sample spans about half a million clones, about 85% being singletons. The specimen was PBMCs. These receptors came from a woman in her forties in good health. Some clones in this sample may be carry-over from other donors' samples. CDR3s include the opening cysteine and the closing phenylalanine or tryptophan. D genes are given only for firm matches. Not every row has a clone size; where given, it reads once, few, many or a size class.

NA	TRBV7-2	NA	TRBJ2-2	TGTGCCAGCAGCTTACTGGGACGGACCACCGGGGAGCTGTTTTTT	CASSLLGRTTGELFF
NA	TRBV7-9	NA	TRBJ2-5	TGTGCCAGCAGCTTATTTCGAGAGACCCAGTACTTC	CASSLFRETQYF
NA	TRBV5-4	TRBD1	TRBJ2-1	TGTGCCAGCAGCCGACAGGGGTATGAGCAGTTCTTC	CASSRQGYEQFF
once	TRBV10-2	NA	TRBJ2-5	TGCGCCAGCGGTTCAAGGGAAGAGACCCAGTACTTC	CASGSREETQYF
many	TRBV19	TRBD2	TRBJ2-1	TGTGCCAGTAGTAACCCGGGACTAGCGAATGAGCAGTTCTTC	CASSNPGLANEQFF
few	TRBV6-1	NA	TRBJ2-7	TGTGCCAGCCTCCGGGACATCCTTACTGACGAGCAGTACTTC	CASLRDILTDEQYF
few	TRBV5-4	TRBD1	TRBJ2-7	TGTGCCAGCAGCTTCGGACAGGGGGCTTCCGAGCAGTACTTC	CASSFGQGASEQYF
NA	TRBV10-1	NA	TRBJ2-7	TGCGCCAGCAGTGAGTCGGGGGTTACTCACGAGCAGTACTTC	CASSESGVTHEQYF
once	TRBV5-4	TRBD2	TRBJ2-7	TGTGCCAGCAGCCTAGGGACTAGAAGTGACTACGAGCAGTACTTC	CASSLGTRSDYEQYF
NA	TRBV2	TRBD1	TRBJ1-3	TGTGCCAGCAGTCGTACCGGACAGGCCTCTGGAAACACCATATATTTT	CASSRTGQASGNTIYF
many	TRBV19	TRBD2	TRBJ2-3	TGTGCCAGTAGTATAGTCGGTAGCGGGAGCGCAGATACGCAGTATTTT	CASSIVGSGSADTQYF
once	TRBV29-1	TRBD1	TRBJ2-3	TGCAGCGTTGAACAGGGGGCTGCAGATACGCAGTATTTT	CSVEQGAADTQYF
NA	TRBV28	TRBD2	TRBJ2-4	TGTGCCAGCAGTACCCGCGGGGGGACGTCAAACTTC	CASSTRGGTSNF
NA	TRBV7-2	NA	TRBJ1-2	TGTGCCAGCAGCTTAGCGATTACAGCGCATGATGGCTACACCTTC	CASSLAITAHDGYTF
NA	TRBV7-3	TRBD2	TRBJ2-3	TGTGCCAGCAGCAGGGGACTAGCGGGGGCCGGAGATACGCAGTATTTT	CASSRGLAGAGDTQYF
NA	TRBV6-5	TRBD2	TRBJ2-1	TGTGCCAGCAGTTATCTAGCGGGTTACAATGAGCAGTTCTTC	CASSYLAGYNEQFF
NA	TRBV5-1	TRBD2	TRBJ2-1	TGCGCCAGCAGCTTGATGGGGGGGTTTCAGCGGGAGGGCCCCCCAAGCTCCTACAATGAGCAGTTCTTC	CASSLMGGFQREGPPSSYNEQFF
NA	TRBV9	TRBD2	TRBJ2-5	TGTGCCAGCAGCCCCGCAATAGCGGGAGGGATGGAGACCCAGTACTTC	CASSPAIAGGMETQYF
NA	TRBV15	NA	TRBJ1-1	TGTGCCACCGGGGCAGATACAGCTGAAGCTTTCTTT	CATGADTAEAFF
NA	TRBV9	NA	TRBJ2-7	TGTGCCAGCAGCCCCCGGGGGGACAGGAGCTCCTACGAGCAGTACTTC	CASSPRGDRSSYEQYF
once	TRBV14	NA	TRBJ2-1	TGTGCCAGCAGCCCAAATGGGTTGAGCTCCTACAATGAGCAGTTCTTC	CASSPNGLSSYNEQFF
NA	TRBV7-3	TRBD2	TRBJ2-7	TGTGCCAGCAGCTTAGGACCGGGACTAGCCTACGAGCAGTACTTC	CASSLGPGLAYEQYF
once	TRBV29-1	NA	TRBJ2-7	TGCAGCGTCCAAATACCGGAACAGGGTAACGAGCAGTACTTC	CSVQIPEQGNEQYF
NA	TRBV5-1	TRBD2	TRBJ2-7	TGCGCCAGCAGCATCGCGGGAGGGGGGACCTACGAGCAGTACTTC	CASSIAGGGTYEQYF
NA	TRBV27	NA	TRBJ2-3	TGTGCCAGCAGTAAAGGACGGAGGGGTCCAGATACGCAGTATTTT	CASSKGRRGPDTQYF
NA	TRBV27	NA	TRBJ2-7	TGTGCCAGCAGTGGACCGGACTATCAAACCTACGAGCAGTACTTC	CASSGPDYQTYEQYF
NA	TRBV29-1	TRBD1	TRBJ1-4	TGCAGCGGGACGACAGGGGTTGGGGAAAAACTGTTTTTT	CSGTTGVGEKLFF
few	TRBV20-1	NA	TRBJ2-7	TGCAGTGCCCCAAGCGGCCTTCAGCAGTACTTC	CSAPSGLQQYF
few	TRBV7-9	TRBD1	TRBJ1-2	TGTGCCAGCAGCCCCCCCCGGACAGGGGGATATGGCTACACCTTC	CASSPPRTGGYGYTF
NA	TRBV9	NA	TRBJ1-1	TGTGCCAGCAGCCCACAAGGACAGCACACTGAAGCTTTCTTT	CASSPQGQHTEAFF
NA	TRBV5-5	NA	TRBJ1-4	TGTGCCAGCAGCTACAGGTTGACTAATGAAAAACTGTTTTTT	CASSYRLTNEKLFF
few	TRBV11-2	NA	TRBJ2-5	TGTGCCAGCAGCTTAGATAACCAAGAGACCCAGTACTTC	CASSLDNQETQYF
NA	TRBV28	NA	TRBJ1-1	TGTGCCAGCAGTCCTCTATGGGCCAGCTCAAACACTGAAGCTTTCTTT	CASSPLWASSNTEAFF
NA	TRBV27	TRBD1	TRBJ1-1	TGTGCCAGCAGTTTCCCAGGGGGGCATGGGGAAGCTTTCTTT	CASSFPGGHGEAFF
NA	TRBV5-1	TRBD2	TRBJ2-7	TGCGCCAGCAGTTTTTCGGGAGGACCCTCCTACGAGCAGTACTTC	CASSFSGGPSYEQYF
NA	TRBV4-3	TRBD1	TRBJ2-7	TGCGCCAGCAGCCAAGGTCCCGGGTCGCGGACAGGGGCCTACGAGCAGTACTTC	CASSQGPGSRTGAYEQYF
NA	TRBV7-2	TRBD1	TRBJ1-3	TGTGCCAGCAGGGGACAGGGGGTGGCGGACACCATATATTTT	CASRGQGVADTIYF
NA	TRBV2	NA	TRBJ2-7	TGTGCCAGCAGTACAGGAACCTACGAGCAGTACTTC	CASSTGTYEQYF
NA	TRBV5-6	TRBD1	TRBJ1-1	TGTGCCAGCAGTCCAGGGGGCCGGAACACTGAAGCTTTCTTT	CASSPGGRNTEAFF
few	TRBV27	TRBD1	TRBJ1-1	TGTGCCAGCAGTCGAGGGACAGGGGGTCCGAACACTGAAGCTTTCTTT	CASSRGTGGPNTEAFF
NA	TRBV18	TRBD1	TRBJ2-7	TGTGCCAGCTCATACGAGACAGGGAACGAGCAGTACTTC	CASSYETGNEQYF
many	TRBV10-3	NA	TRBJ1-2	TGTGCCATCAGTGAGGGGGGTGGCTACACCTTC	CAISEGGGYTF
NA	TRBV6-1	NA	TRBJ1-2	TGTGCCAGCAGTGGGATAGCCTTTGGCTACACCTTC	CASSGIAFGYTF
once	TRBV28	TRBD2	TRBJ2-1	TGTGCCAGCAGTCAGACTAGCGGTTACAATGAGCAGTTCTTC	CASSQTSGYNEQFF
NA	TRBV9	TRBD2	TRBJ2-7	TGTGCCAGCAGCGTAGGAGGTAGCGGGGCTACCTACGAGCAGTACTTC	CASSVGGSGATYEQYF
many	TRBV6-1	TRBD2	TRBJ2-7	TGTGCCAGCAGTGAAGGGGACTACTACGAGCAGTACTTC	CASSEGDYYEQYF
NA	TRBV4-1	TRBD2	TRBJ2-5	TGCGCCAGCAGCCAGGGCGGGAGGTTCCAAGAGACCCAGTACTTC	CASSQGGRFQETQYF
NA	TRBV6-1	NA	TRBJ1-5	TGTGCCAGCAGTGCATCCGGTACCAATCAGCCCCAGCATTTT	CASSASGTNQPQHF
NA	TRBV9	NA	TRBJ2-3	TGTGCCAGCAGCGTAGTGGGGGAACTAGGCACAGATACGCAGTATTTT	CASSVVGELGTDTQYF
NA	TRBV5-1	TRBD1	TRBJ2-1	TGCGCCAGCAGCTTGGAGGGGACAGCCCTTGTAGATGAGCAGTTCTTC	CASSLEGTALVDEQFF
NA	TRBV4-2	NA	TRBJ1-5	TGTGCCAGCAGCCAAGATCACGATCAGCCCCAGCATTTT	CASSQDHDQPQHF
NA	TRBV6-6	NA	TRBJ1-1	TGTGCCAGCAGTTACGGGGGGGTGCCTTCGGAAGCTTTCTTT	CASSYGGVPSEAFF
many	TRBV6-4	NA	TRBJ2-1	TGTGCCAGCAGTGATTGTGTTCCCGGGGACTCCTACAATGAGCAGTTCTTC	CASSDCVPGDSYNEQFF
NA	TRBV10-2	NA	TRBJ2-3	TGCGCCAGCAGTGAGGACCCAATATCTAGCACAGATACGCAGTATTTT	CASSEDPISSTDTQYF
NA	TRBV28	TRBD2	TRBJ2-5	TGTGCCAGCAGTCGACTAGCGGGAGGGCCGGGAACCCAGTACTTC	CASSRLAGGPGTQYF
NA	TRBV2	NA	TRBJ2-7	TGTGCCAGCAGGGCCGACTCCTACGAGCAGTACTTC	CASRADSYEQYF
NA	TRBV19	NA	TRBJ1-5	TGTGCCAGTAGTATCGGTGGCAATCAGCCCCAGCATTTT	CASSIGGNQPQHF
NA	TRBV29-1	NA	TRBJ1-3	TGCAGCGTTGAAGGGACATCTGGAAACACCATATATTTT	CSVEGTSGNTIYF
few	TRBV6-5	NA	TRBJ2-2	TGTGCCAGCAGCCCAGACAGGAACACCGGGGAGCTGTTTTTT	CASSPDRNTGELFF